This T cell receptor (beta chain) was captured by sequencing in a study of T-cell memory formation after mild COVID-19 (dated by TCRdb to the early 2020s). About the investigation overall: Most TCR sequence clusters were specific to one of the two donors. In two donors, T-cell clones that expanded and contracted after mild COVID-19 were followed by sequencing TCRalpha and TCRbeta repertoires longitudinally. The cohort was made up of two young adult volunteers, one female and one male, who were previously healthy.

Including the terminal cysteine and phenylalanine, the CDR3 comprises 16 residues. Just the 48-base CDR3 DNA is kept, in frame starting at base 1. Ends trimmed: V by 4 bases, J by 5 bases; bases unmatched to a gene: 12. For CDR1 and CDR2, the germline V gene lists SGHRS and YFSETQ. Turning to this clonotype: Its antigen specificity is not known. No base qualities exist here, and no much larger clone lies one base off it.

The run used an Illumina NovaSeq 6000. cDNA libraries for TCRalpha and TCRbeta were prepared by 5'RACE using constant-segment primers, with sample barcodes and unique molecular identifiers added. Trizol reagent was used to extract RNA from every sample. Library amplification was performed in two PCR steps, and a second sample barcode and Illumina TruSeq adapters were introduced in the second step. Sequencing of libraries was performed on an Illumina NovaSeq with 2 x 150 bp paired-end reads. The source study handled its data this way. The reads were demultiplexed and collapsed into UMI-guided consensus sequences using migec v1.2.7. With mixcr v2.1.11, UMI consensuses were aligned to TRA and TRB V and J templates and assembled into clonotypes. A clonotype was counted as expanded or contracted only when both edgeR and NoisET called the clonotype significant, with the noise models trained on biological replicates. For edgeR calls, the cutoffs were a false discovery rate-adjusted p below 0.01 and a log2 fold-change threshold of 1. As an exploratory analysis of dynamics, max-normalized trajectories of the 1000 most abundant clonotypes were examined with PCA combined with hierarchical clustering. The CD4 or CD8 phenotype of responding clones was assigned using the separately sequenced CD4+ and CD8+ repertoires. TCRdb reanalyzed the raw reads on its own, using fastp at Q25 for trimming and MiXCR for clone calling, and kept in-frame beta chains. Entries are consolidated by CDR3 protein sequence, retaining the most common genes and DNA. V and J calls and clone size were set by TCRdb, not the authors. The sample data list approximately 560,000 distinct CDR3 sequences, and roughly 17% of these were observed just once. The ten most abundant clones make up about 8.1% of the sample.

Ficoll-Paque density gradient centrifugation was the method used to isolate PBMCs. Overall results and qualifications from the work: SARS-CoV-2 specificity of the second-wave clones peaking on day 37 was not confirmed. Clones that contracted from day 15 to 85 showed balanced CD4/CD8 phenotypes, whereas a second wave of clones that expanded from day 15 to 37 leaned towards CD4+. Contracting CD4+ clones turned up mainly in the CM and EM memory subsets, whereas EMRA was where CD8+ clones were enriched. Some responding clones were detected in pre-infection memory, suggesting pre-existing cross-reactive memory T cells joined the SARS-CoV-2 response. Only a couple of mild cases were covered in the study, and larger cohorts including severe cases with pre-infection samples were considered necessary.

The chain employs TRBV5-1 and TRBJ2-3, with 8 bases matching TRBD1. Sequences were obtained from PBMCs or a T cell subset sorted from them (not recorded which). This clonotype originated in an adult woman who had mild COVID-19 (a few samples of this study predate the infection). The sample titles of this study are shuffled in the database, so cell type and time point are left out; the donor was told from shared clones. The nucleotides are TGCGCCAGCAGCCCCGCCGGGCAGGGGGCGAGAGATACGCAGTATTTT. Its protein product is CASSPAGQGARDTQYF. This CDR3, with the reference TRBV5-1 and TRBJ2-3 proteins standing in past its ends, gives the full variable domain KAGVTQTPRYLIKTRGQQVTLSCSPISGHRSVSWYQQTPGQGLQFLFEYFSETQRNKGNFPGRFSGRQFSNSRSEMNVSTLELGDSALYLCASSPAGQGARDTQYFGPGTRLTVL.